Listed below are T cell receptor beta chains from one sample, sequenced in a study of shared clonotypes between healthy human individuals. Profiling relied on immunoSEQ multiplex PCR, and the TCRdb table lists in-frame clones only, not all of them. The profile covers roughly 2.4 million clones, with 90% to 97% appearing a single time and about 0.13% taken by the ten largest. Sample: naive CD4+ T cells sorted from blood. These receptors were collected from a man aged 18 to 29 in good health. The CDR3 runs from the conserved cysteine through the conserved F or W. A D gene is named only where the DNA matches it firmly. The listing skips clone size in some rows; elsewhere it reads once, few, many or a size class.

TRBV5-4,TRBJ2-1,.,.,TGTGCCAGCAGCTTGATGCTTGCGGGAACATGGGGCAATGAGCAGTTCTTC,CASSLMLAGTWGNEQFF
TRBV7-9,TRBJ2-1,.,.,TGTGCCAGCACCCCCCAAGTGGGGGGCTCCTACAATGAGCAGTTCTTC,CASTPQVGGSYNEQFF
TRBV5-1,TRBJ2-5,.,.,TGCGCCAGCAGCTTGGACGGGGCAACGGAGACCCAGTACTTC,CASSLDGATETQYF
TRBV5-6,TRBJ2-1,.,.,TGTGCCAGCACGAGAGGACGGCCCGTTTACTACAATGAGCAGTTCTTC,CASTRGRPVYYNEQFF
TRBV5-1,TRBJ1-1,.,.,TGCGCCAGCAGCTTGGGGCAGGGCTTTGGCACTGAAGCTTTCTTT,CASSLGQGFGTEAFF
TRBV7-2,TRBJ2-2,.,.,TGTGCCAGCAGCCCCAAAAACACCGGGGAGCTGTTTTTT,CASSPKNTGELFF
TRBV27,TRBJ1-5,.,.,TGTGCCAGCAGTTCTGTACAGGGAGGGGATCAGCCCCAGCATTTT,CASSSVQGGDQPQHF
TRBV25-1,TRBJ1-6,.,TRBD1,TGTGCCAGCAGCACCGGGACAGGGAGCTCCTATAATTCACCCCTCCACTTT,CASSTGTGSSYNSPLHF
TRBV11-2,TRBJ1-4,.,.,TGTGCCAGCAGCCCAAATGAAAAACTGTTTTTT,CASSPNEKLFF
TRBV6-6,TRBJ2-6,.,.,TGTGCCAGCAGTACGGGCCGTGGAGCGGGGGCCAACGTCCTGACTTTC,CASSTGRGAGANVLTF
TRBV10-2,TRBJ2-5,.,TRBD2,TGCGCCAGCAGCCAGGGACTAGCGGGAGGACAAGAGACCCAGTACTTC,CASSQGLAGGQETQYF
TRBV14,TRBJ2-5,.,TRBD1,TGTGCCAGCAGCCGATTTACAGGGACAGGGTCGGAGACCCAGTACTTC,CASSRFTGTGSETQYF
TRBV30,TRBJ1-4,.,.,TGTGCCTGGGCCCGGGGGAGGGGTGAAAAACTGTTTTTT,CAWARGRGEKLFF
TRBV7-9,TRBJ1-4,.,.,TGTGCCAGCAGCTTAGTGACCCAGGGGCCGGATGAAAAACTGTTTTTT,CASSLVTQGPDEKLFF
TRBV7-3,TRBJ1-6,few,.,TGTGCCAGCAGCATGGGACTTTCCAATTCACCCCTCCACTTT,CASSMGLSNSPLHF
TRBV30,TRBJ1-2,.,.,TGTGCCTGGACCCGACAGTATGGCTACACCTTC,CAWTRQYGYTF
TRBV5-6,TRBJ1-2,.,.,TGTGCCAGCAGCTTGGGATCCAGGGGCGGTGGGATCGGTGGCTACACCTTC,CASSLGSRGGGIGGYTF
TRBV30,TRBJ1-3,.,.,TGTGCCTGGAGTGGTATACCTACTTCTGGAAACACCATATATTTT,CAWSGIPTSGNTIYF
TRBV18,TRBJ2-3,.,TRBD2,TGTGCCAGCTCACCATTAAGGACTAGCGGGGGGACTAGCACAGATACGCAGTATTTT,CASSPLRTSGGTSTDTQYF
TRBV16,TRBJ1-1,.,.,TGTGCCAGCAGCCAATCCCGAGGGAACACTGAAGCTTTCTTT,CASSQSRGNTEAFF
TRBV18,TRBJ2-7,.,TRBD1,TGTGCCAGCTCAGTTGGACAGGGACAATACGAGCAGTACTTC,CASSVGQGQYEQYF
TRBV4-3,TRBJ2-2,.,.,TGCGCCAGCAGCCAAGGGCCGGGGAAGAACACCGGGGAGCTGTTTTTT,CASSQGPGKNTGELFF
TRBV2,TRBJ2-2,.,.,TGTGCCAGCAGTGTAAGGAGCACCGGGGAGCTGTTTTTT,CASSVRSTGELFF
TRBV27,TRBJ1-1,.,.,TGTGCCACTTGGGACGGGGCGGCCACTGAAGCTTTCTTT,CATWDGAATEAFF
TRBV7-9,TRBJ2-3,.,.,TGTGCCAGCAGCTTAGAAGGCGGGTTCTTATTCACAGATACGCAGTATTTT,CASSLEGGFLFTDTQYF
TRBV7-2,TRBJ1-5,.,.,TGTGCCAGCAGTCCAGGGGGCAATCAGCCCCAGCATTTT,CASSPGGNQPQHF
TRBV30,TRBJ1-6,once,.,TGTGCCTGGAGTGACGGGCTTGGTAATTCACCCCTCCACTTT,CAWSDGLGNSPLHF
TRBV15,TRBJ2-7,.,TRBD1,TGTGCCACCAGCAGAGATGTTGGGACAGGTTCCTACGAGCAGTACTTC,CATSRDVGTGSYEQYF
TRBV27,TRBJ1-2,.,TRBD1,TGTGCCAGCAAAGAGGACAGGGGGATCTCTAACTATGGCTACACCTTC,CASKEDRGISNYGYTF
TRBV5-6,TRBJ1-2,.,TRBD1,TGTGCCAGCAGCTTAGGGCAGGGACAGAACTATGGCTACACCTTC,CASSLGQGQNYGYTF
TRBV27,TRBJ1-6,.,.,TGTGCCAGCACCCAAGCCCCGGGATTTGAGAGGGATTCACCCCTCCACTTT,CASTQAPGFERDSPLHF
TRBV30,TRBJ2-2,few,.,TGTGCCTGGAGACGGACCTGGGCCACCGGGGAGCTGTTTTTT,CAWRRTWATGELFF
TRBV6-5,TRBJ1-5,.,.,TGTGCCAGCAGCCACAGGGGCAATCAGCCCCAGCATTTT,CASSHRGNQPQHF
TRBV25-1,TRBJ1-6,once,.,TGTGCCAGCAGTGAGGGAGATCCGGGACTGAATAATTCACCCCTCCACTTT,CASSEGDPGLNNSPLHF
TRBV6-5,TRBJ1-6,.,.,TGTGCCAGCAGTACAGGGTGGCCTAATTCACCCCTCCACTTT,CASSTGWPNSPLHF
TRBV30,TRBJ2-1,.,.,TGTGCCTGGAGTTCTAGTGATGAGCAGTTCTTC,CAWSSSDEQFF
TRBV28,TRBJ1-6,.,.,TGTGCCAGCAGCCCGGGGAGCTCCTATAATTCACCCCTCCACTTT,CASSPGSSYNSPLHF
TRBV6-1,TRBJ1-6,few,.,TGTGCCAGCAGTGCATCAGATATTTCACCCCTCCACTTT,CASSASDISPLHF
TRBV30,TRBJ1-4,.,TRBD1,TGTGCCTGGAGGGATACAGGGGGGGGAGAAAAACTGTTTTTT,CAWRDTGGGEKLFF
TRBV7-2,TRBJ1-6,.,.,TGTGCCAGCAGCTTTGGGTTAGATAAGGGTTCACCCCTCCACTTT,CASSFGLDKGSPLHF